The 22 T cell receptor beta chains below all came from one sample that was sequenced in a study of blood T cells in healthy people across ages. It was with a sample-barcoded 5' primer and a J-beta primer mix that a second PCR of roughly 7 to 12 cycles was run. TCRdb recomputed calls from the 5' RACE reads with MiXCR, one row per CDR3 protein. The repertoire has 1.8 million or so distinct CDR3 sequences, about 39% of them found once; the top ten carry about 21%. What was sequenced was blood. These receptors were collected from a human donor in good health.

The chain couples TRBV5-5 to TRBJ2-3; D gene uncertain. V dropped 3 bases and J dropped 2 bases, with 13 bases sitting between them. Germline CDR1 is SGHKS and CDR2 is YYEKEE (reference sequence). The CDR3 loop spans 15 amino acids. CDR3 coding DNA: TGTGCCAGCAGCTCCCTATACCGGGCCACAGATACGCAGTATTTT. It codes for CASSSLYRATDTQYF.

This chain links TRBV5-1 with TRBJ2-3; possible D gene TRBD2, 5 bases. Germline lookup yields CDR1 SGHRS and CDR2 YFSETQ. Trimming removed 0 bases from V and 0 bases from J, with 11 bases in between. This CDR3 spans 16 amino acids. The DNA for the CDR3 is TGCGCCAGCAGCTTGGCATACGGGGTGAGCACAGATACGCAGTATTTT. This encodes CASSLAYGVSTDTQYF.

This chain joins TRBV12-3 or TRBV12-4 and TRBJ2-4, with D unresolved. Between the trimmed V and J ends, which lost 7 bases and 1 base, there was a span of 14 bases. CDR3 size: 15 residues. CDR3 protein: CASTLDGLAKNIQYF. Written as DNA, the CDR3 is TGTGCCAGCACCCTAGATGGTCTGGCCAAAAACATTCAGTACTTC.

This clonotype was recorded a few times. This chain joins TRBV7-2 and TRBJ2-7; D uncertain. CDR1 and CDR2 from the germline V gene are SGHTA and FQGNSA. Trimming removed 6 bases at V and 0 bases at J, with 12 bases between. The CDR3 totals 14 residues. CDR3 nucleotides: TGTGCCAGCAGGTACATGCACAGCTCCTACGAGCAGTACTTC. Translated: CASRYMHSSYEQYF.

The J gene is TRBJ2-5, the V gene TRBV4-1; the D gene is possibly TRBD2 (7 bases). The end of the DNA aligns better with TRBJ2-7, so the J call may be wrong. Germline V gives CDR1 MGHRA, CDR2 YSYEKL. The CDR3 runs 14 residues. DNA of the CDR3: TGCGCCAGCAGCAGGGGACAAGGGAGGGACGAGCAGTACTTC. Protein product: CASSRGQGRDEQYF.

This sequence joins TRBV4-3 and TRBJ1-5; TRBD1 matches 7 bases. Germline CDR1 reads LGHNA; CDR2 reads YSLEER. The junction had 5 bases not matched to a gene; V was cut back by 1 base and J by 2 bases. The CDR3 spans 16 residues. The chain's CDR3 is CASSQGAGGGNQPQHF. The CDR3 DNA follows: TGCGCCAGCAGCCAAGGGGCAGGGGGAGGCAATCAGCCCCAGCATTTT.

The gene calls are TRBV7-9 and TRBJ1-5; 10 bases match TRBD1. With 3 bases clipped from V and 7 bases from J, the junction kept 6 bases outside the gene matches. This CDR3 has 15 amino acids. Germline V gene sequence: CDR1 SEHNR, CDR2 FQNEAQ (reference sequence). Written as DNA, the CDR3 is TGTGCCAGCAGCTTCTCGACAGGGGGCAGGCAGCCCCAGCATTTT. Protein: CASSFSTGGRQPQHF. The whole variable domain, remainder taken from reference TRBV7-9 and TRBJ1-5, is DTGVSQNPRHKITKRGQNVTFRCDPISEHNRLYWYRQTLGQGPEFLTYFQNEAQLEKSRLLSDRFSAERPKGSFSTLEIQRTEQGDSAMYLCASSFSTGGRQPQHFGDGTRLSIL.

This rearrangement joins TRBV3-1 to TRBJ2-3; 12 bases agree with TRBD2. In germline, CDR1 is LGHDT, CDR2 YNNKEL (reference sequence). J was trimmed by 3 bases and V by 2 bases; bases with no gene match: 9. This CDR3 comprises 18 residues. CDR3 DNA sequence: TGTGCCAGCAGCCAAAATCTAGCGGGGGGGCTACTGACAGATACGCAGTATTTT. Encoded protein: CASSQNLAGGLLTDTQYF.

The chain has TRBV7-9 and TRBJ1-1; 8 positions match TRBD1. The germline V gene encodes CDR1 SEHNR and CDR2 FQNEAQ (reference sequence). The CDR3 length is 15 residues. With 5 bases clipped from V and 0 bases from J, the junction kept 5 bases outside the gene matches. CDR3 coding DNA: TGTGCCAGCAGCATAAGCAGGGGGCTGAACACTGAAGCTTTCTTT. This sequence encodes CASSISRGLNTEAFF.

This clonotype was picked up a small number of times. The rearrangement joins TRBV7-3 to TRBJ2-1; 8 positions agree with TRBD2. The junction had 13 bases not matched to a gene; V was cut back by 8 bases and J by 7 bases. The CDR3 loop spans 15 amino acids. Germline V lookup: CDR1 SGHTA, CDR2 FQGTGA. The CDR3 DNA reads TGTGCCAGCTCATTCTCGGGGGGGCCCCAGAATGAGCAGTTCTTC. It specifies CASSFSGGPQNEQFF.

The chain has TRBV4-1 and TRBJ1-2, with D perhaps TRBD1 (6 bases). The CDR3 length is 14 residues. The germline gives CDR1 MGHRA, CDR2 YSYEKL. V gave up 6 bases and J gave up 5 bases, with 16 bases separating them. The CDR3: CASRLQGMDYGYTF. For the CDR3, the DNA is TGCGCCAGCAGGCTACAGGGTATGGATTATGGCTACACCTTC.

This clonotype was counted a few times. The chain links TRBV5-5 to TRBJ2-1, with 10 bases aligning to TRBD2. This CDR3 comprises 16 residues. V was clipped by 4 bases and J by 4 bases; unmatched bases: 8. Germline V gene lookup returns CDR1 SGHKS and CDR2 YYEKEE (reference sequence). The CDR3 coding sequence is TGTGCCAGCAGCCCTCCTAGCGGGGGACCTTACAATGAGCAGTTCTTC. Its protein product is CASSPPSGGPYNEQFF.

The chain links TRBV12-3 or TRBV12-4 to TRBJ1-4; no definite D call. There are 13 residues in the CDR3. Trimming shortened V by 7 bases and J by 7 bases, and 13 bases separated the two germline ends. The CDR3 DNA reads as TGTGCCAGCAAGCGCAGCCTGACTGAAAAACTGTTTTTT. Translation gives CASKRSLTEKLFF.

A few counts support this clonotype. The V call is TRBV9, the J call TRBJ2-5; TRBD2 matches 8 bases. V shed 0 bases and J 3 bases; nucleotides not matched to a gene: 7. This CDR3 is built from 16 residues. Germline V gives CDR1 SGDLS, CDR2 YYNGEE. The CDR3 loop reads CASSVVGMRGEETQYF. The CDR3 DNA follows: TGTGCCAGCAGCGTAGTGGGTATGCGGGGGGAAGAGACCCAGTACTTC.

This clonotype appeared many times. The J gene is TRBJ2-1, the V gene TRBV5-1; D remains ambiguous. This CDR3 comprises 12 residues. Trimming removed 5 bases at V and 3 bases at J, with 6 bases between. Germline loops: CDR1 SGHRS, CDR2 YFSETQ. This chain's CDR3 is CASSYNYNEQFF. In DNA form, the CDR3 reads TGCGCCAGCAGTTATAACTACAATGAGCAGTTCTTC.

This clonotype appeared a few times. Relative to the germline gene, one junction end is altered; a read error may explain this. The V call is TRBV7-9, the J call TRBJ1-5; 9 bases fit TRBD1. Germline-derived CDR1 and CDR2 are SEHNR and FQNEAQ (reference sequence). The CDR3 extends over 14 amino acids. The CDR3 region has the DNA TGTGCCAGCAGCGACAGGGGGGACAATCCGCCCCAGCATTTT. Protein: CASSDRGDNPPQHF.

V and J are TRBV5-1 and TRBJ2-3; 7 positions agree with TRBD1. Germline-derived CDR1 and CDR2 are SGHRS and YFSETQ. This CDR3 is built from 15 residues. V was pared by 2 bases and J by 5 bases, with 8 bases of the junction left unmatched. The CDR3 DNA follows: TGCGCCAGCAGCTTTACAGGGGTGACCGGAGATACGCAGTATTTT. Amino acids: CASSFTGVTGDTQYF.

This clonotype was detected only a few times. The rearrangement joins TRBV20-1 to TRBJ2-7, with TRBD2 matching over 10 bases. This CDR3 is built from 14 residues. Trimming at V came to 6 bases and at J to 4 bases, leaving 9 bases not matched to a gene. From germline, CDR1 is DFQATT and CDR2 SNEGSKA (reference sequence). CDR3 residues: CSASGTSDSYEQYF. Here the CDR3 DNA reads TGCAGTGCCTCCGGGACTAGCGATTCATACGAGCAGTACTTC.

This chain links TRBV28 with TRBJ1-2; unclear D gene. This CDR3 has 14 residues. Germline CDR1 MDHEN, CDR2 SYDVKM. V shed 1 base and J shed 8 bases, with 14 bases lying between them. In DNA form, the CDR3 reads TGTGCCAGCAGTTTATTTCAGACGCGAAAGGGCTACACCTTC. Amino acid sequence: CASSLFQTRKGYTF.

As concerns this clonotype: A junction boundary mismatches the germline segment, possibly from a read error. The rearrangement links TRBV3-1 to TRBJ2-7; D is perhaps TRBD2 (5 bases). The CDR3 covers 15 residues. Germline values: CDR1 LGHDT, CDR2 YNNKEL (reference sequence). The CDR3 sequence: CASSYRRTDSHEQYF. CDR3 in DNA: TGTGCCAGCAGCTATCGCCGGACTGACTCCCACGAGCAGTACTTC.

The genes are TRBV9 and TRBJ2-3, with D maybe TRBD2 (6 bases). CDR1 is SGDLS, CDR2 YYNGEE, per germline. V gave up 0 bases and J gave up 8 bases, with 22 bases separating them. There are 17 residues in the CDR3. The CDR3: CASSVGSSSTARGTQYF. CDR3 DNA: TGTGCCAGCAGCGTAGGTAGTAGTTCCACCGCGCGGGGTACGCAGTATTTT. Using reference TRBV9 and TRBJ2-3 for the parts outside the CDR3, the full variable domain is DSGVTQTPKHLITATGQRVTLRCSPRSGDLSVYWYQQSLDQGLQFLIQYYNGEERAKGNILERFSAQQFPDLHSELNLSSLELGDSALYFCASSVGSSSTARGTQYFGPGTRLTVL.

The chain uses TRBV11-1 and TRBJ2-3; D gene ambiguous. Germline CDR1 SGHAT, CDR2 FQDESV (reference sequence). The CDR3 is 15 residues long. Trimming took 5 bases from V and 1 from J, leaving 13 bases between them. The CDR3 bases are TGTGCCAGCAGCCCCGAGGTCGACGGCACAGATACGCAGTATTTT. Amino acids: CASSPEVDGTDTQYF.